The clone carrying this TCR beta chain was counted ten times or more. The antigen is unknown. CDR3 size: 15 residues. Trimming took 0 bases from V and 1 from J, leaving 9 bases between them. The germline V gene encodes CDR1 MNHEY and CDR2 SVGAGI. MiXCR, run by TCRdb on the 5' RACE reads, gives a single entry per CDR3 protein. The data contain about 500,000 distinct CDR3 sequences, less than 6% of them singletons. These data belong to a study of CD8 T cells in ankylosing spondylitis. Study findings and constraints: A TCR beta motif made of 7 to 9 highly homologous variants seemed typical of ankylosing spondylitis blood. Disease-linked clones were reportedly significantly enriched in matched ankylosing spondylitis synovial fluid. A CD8+ phenotype characterized the disease-linked clones, which were relatively rare in peripheral blood. A subset of motif variants has previously been described in the synovial fluid and blood of reactive arthritis.

The sequence came from a male donor with ankylosing spondylitis. Source material: blood, either unsorted or a sorted T cell fraction (not recorded which). The V gene is TRBV6-5, the J gene TRBJ1-2; no clear D gene. CDR3 bases: TGTGCCAGCAGTTACTCGATGCGAGTTAACTATGGCTACACCTTC. The encoded protein is CASSYSMRVNYGYTF.